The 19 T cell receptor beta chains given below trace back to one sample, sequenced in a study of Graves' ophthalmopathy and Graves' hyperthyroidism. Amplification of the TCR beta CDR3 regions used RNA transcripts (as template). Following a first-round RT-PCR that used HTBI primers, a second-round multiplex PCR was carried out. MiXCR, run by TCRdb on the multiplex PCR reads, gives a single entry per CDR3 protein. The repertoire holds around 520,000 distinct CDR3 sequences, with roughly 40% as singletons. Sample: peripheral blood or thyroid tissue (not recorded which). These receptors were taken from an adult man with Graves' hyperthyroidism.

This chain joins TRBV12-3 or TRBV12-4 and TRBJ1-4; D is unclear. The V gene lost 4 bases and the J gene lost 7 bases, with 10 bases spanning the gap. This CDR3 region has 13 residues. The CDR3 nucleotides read TGTGCCAGCAGTTCTACACGACGTGAAAAACTGTTTTTT. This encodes CASSSTRREKLFF.

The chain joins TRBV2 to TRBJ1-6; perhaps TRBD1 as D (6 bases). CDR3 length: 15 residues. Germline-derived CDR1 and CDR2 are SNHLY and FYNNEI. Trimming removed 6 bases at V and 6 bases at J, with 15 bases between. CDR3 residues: CASSLRGDINSPLHF. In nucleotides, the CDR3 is TGTGCCAGCAGCTTAAGAGGGGACATTAATTCACCCCTCCACTTT.

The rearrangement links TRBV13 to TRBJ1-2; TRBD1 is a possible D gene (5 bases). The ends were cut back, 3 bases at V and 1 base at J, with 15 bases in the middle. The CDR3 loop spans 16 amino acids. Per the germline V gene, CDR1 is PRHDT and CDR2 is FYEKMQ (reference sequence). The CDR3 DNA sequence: TGTGCCAGCAGCTTTTCGGATGGGGGACTTAACTATGGCTACACCTTC. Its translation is CASSFSDGGLNYGYTF.

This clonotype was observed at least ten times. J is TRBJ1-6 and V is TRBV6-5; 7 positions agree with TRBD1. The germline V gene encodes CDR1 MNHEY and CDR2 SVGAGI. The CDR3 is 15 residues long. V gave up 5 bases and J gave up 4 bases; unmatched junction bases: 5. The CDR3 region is CASSRGPDYNSPLHF. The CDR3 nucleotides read TGTGCCAGCAGTAGGGGGCCTGATTATAATTCACCCCTCCACTTT.

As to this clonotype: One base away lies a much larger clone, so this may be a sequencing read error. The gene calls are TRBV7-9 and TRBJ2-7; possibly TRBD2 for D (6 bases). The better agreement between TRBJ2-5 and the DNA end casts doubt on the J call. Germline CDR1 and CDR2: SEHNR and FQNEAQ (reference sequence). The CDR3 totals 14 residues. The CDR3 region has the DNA TGTGCCAGCAGCTTAAATGAGCGGGTGGGGACCCAGTACTTC. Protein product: CASSLNERVGTQYF.

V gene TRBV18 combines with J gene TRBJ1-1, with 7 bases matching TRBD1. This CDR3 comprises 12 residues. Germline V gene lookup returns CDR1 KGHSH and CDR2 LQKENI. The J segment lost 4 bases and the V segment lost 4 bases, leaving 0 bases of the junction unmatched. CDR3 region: CASSRDSTEAFF. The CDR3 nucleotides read TGTGCCAGCTCACGGGACAGCACTGAAGCTTTCTTT.

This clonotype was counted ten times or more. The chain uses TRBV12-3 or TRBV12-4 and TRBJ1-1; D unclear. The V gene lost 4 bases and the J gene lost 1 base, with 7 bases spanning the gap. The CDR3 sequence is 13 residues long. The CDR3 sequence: CASSWSENTEAFF. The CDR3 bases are TGTGCCAGCAGTTGGTCAGAGAACACTGAAGCTTTCTTT.

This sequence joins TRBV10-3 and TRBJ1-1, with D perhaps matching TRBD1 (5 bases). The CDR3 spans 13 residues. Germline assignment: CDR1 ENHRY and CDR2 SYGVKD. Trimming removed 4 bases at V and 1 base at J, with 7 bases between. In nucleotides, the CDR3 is TGTGCCATCAGTGGGGACTGGAACACTGAAGCTTTCTTT. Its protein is CAISGDWNTEAFF.

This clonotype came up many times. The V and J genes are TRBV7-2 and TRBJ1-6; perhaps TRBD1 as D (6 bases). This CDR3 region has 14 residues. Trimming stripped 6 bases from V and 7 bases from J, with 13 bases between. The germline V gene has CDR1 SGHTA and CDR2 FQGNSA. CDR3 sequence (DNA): TGTGCCAGCAGGTCCGGGACAACGAATTCACCCCTCCACTTT. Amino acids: CASRSGTTNSPLHF.

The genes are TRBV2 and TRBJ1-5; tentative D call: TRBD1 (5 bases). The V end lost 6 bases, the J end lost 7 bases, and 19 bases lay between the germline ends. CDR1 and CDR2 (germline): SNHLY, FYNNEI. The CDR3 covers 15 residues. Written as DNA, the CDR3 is TGTGCCAGCAGGAGGGGCAGGGCGAGACGACAGCCCCAGCATTTT. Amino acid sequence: CASRRGRARRQPQHF.

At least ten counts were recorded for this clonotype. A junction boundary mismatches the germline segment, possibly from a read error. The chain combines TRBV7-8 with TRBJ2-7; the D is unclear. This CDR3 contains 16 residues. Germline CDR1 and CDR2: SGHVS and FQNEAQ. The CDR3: CASSLRDWLRSSEQYF. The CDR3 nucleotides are TGTGCCAGCAGCTTAAGAGACTGGCTGAGGTCCTCCGAGCAGTACTTC.

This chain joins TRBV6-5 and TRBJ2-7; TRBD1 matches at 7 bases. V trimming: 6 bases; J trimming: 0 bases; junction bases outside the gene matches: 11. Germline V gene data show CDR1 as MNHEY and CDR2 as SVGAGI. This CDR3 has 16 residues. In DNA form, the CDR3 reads TGTGCCAGCAGAGCAACCCAGGGGGTGGGCTCCTACGAGCAGTACTTC. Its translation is CASRATQGVGSYEQYF.

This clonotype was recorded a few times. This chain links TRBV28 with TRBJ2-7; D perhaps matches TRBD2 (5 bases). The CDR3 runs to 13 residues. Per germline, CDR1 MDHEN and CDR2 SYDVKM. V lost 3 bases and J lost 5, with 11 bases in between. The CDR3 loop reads CASSFQGSDEQYF. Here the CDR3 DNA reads TGTGCCAGCAGTTTCCAAGGGAGCGACGAGCAGTACTTC.

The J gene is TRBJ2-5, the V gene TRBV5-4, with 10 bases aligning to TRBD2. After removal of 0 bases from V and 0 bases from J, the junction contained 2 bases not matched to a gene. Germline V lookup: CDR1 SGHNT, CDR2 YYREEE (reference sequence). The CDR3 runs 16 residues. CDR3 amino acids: CASSLALAGYQETQYF. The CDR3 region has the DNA TGTGCCAGCAGCTTGGCACTAGCGGGGTACCAAGAGACCCAGTACTTC.

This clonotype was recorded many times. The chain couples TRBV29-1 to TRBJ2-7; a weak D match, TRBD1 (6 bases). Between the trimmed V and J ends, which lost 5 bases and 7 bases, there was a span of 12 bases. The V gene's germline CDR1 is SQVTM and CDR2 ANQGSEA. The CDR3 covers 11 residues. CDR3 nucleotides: TGCAGCGTTCGAACAGGGCGAGAGCAGTACTTC. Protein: CSVRTGREQYF.

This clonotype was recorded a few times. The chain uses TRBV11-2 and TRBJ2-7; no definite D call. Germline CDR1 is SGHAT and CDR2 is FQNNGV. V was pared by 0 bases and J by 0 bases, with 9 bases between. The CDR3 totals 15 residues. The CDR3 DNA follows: TGTGCCAGCAGCTTAGATATTTTTAGCTCCTACGAGCAGTACTTC. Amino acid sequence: CASSLDIFSSYEQYF.

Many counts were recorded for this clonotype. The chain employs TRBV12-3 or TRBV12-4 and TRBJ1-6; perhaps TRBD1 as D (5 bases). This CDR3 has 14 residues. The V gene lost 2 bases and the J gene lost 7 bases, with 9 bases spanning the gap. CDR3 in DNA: TGTGCCAGCAGTTTAAAAGGGGAAAATTCACCCCTCCACTTT. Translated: CASSLKGENSPLHF.

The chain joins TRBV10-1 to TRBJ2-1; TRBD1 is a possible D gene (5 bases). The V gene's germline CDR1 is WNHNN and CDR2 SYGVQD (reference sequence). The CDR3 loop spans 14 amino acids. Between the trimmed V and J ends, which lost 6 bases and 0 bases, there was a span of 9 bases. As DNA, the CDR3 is TGCGCCAGCAGCGCTGACAGCTCCTACAATGAGCAGTTCTTC. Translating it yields CASSADSSYNEQFF.

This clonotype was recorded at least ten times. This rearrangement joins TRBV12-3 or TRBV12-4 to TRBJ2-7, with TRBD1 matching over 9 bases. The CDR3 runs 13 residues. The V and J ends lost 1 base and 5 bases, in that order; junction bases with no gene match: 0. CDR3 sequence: CASSLGDRDEQYF. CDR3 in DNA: TGTGCCAGCAGTTTAGGGGACAGGGACGAGCAGTACTTC.